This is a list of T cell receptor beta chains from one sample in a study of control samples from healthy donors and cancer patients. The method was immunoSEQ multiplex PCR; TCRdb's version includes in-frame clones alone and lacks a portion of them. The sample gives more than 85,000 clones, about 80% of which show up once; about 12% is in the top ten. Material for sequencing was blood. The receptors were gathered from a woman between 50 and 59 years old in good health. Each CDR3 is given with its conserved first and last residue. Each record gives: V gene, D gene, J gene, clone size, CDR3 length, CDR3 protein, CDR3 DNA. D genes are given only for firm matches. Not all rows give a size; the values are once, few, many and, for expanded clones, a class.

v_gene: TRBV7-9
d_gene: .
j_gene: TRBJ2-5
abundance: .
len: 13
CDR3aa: CASSPGSGGTQYF
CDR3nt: TGTGCCAGCAGCCCCGGTTCCGGTGGGACCCAGTACTTC

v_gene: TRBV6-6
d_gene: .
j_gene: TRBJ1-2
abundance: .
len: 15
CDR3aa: CASSYSMLGNYGYTF
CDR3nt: TGTGCCAGCAGTTACTCAATGCTAGGTAACTATGGCTACACCTTC

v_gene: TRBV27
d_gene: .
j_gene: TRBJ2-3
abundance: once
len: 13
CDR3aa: CASSFSGTDTQYF
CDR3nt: TGTGCCAGCAGTTTCTCAGGCACAGATACGCAGTATTTT

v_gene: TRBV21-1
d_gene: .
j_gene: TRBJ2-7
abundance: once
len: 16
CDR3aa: CASSRRQGARRNEQYF
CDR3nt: TGTGCCAGCAGCAGACGACAGGGGGCAAGAAGGAACGAGCAGTACTTC

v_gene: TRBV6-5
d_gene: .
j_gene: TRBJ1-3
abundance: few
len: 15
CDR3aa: CASSYGGGSGNTIYF
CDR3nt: TGTGCCAGCAGTTACGGGGGGGGCTCTGGAAACACCATATATTTT

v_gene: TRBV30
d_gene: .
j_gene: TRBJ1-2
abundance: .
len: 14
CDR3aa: CAWSEGPNNYGYTF
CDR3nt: TGTGCCTGGAGTGAAGGACCCAATAACTATGGCTACACCTTC

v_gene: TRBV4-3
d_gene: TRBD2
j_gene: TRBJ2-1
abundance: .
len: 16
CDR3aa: CASSQAGTSGYNEQFF
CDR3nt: TGCGCCAGCAGCCAAGCCGGGACTAGCGGATACAATGAGCAGTTCTTC

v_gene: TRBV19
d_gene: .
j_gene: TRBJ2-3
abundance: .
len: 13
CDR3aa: CASSPGSTDTQYF
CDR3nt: TGTGCCAGTAGTCCGGGGTCGACAGATACGCAGTATTTT

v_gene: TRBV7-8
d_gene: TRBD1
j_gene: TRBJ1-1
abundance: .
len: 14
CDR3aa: CASSRGTASTEAFF
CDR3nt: TGTGCCAGCAGCCGAGGGACAGCGTCAACTGAAGCTTTCTTT

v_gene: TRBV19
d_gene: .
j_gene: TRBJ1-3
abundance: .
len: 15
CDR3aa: CASSVLHSSGNTIYF
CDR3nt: TGTGCCAGTAGTGTCCTCCATAGCTCTGGAAACACCATATATTTT

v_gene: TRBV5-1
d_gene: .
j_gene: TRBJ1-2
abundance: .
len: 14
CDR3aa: CASSFGRANYGYTF
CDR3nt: TGCGCCAGCAGCTTTGGCAGAGCTAACTATGGCTACACCTTC

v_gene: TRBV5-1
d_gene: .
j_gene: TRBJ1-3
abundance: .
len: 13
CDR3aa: CASSVDSGNTIYF
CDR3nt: TGCGCCAGCAGTGTCGACTCTGGAAACACCATATATTTT

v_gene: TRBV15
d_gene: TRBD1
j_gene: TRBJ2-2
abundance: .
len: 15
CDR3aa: CATSRAWGQSGELFF
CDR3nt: TGTGCCACCAGCAGAGCTTGGGGACAGTCCGGGGAGCTGTTTTTT

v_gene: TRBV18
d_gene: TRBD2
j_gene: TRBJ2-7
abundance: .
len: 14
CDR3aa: CASSPPREGGEQYF
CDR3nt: TGTGCCAGCTCACCCCCGCGGGAGGGCGGCGAGCAGTACTTC

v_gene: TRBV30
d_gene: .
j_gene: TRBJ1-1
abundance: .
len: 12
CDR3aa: CACQAGGVEAFF
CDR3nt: TGTGCCTGCCAAGCGGGGGGGGTTGAAGCTTTCTTT

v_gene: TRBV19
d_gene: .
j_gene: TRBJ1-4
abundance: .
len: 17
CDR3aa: CASSLTFSPSTNEKLFF
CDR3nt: TGTGCCAGTAGCCTGACTTTCTCCCCTTCAACTAATGAAAAACTGTTTTTT

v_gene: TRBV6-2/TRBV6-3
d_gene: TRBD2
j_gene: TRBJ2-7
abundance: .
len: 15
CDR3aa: CASSRLAGGSYEQYF
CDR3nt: TGTGCCAGCAGCCGACTAGCGGGGGGATCCTACGAGCAGTACTTC

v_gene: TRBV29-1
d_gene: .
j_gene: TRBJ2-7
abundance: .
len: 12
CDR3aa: CSVYDYTYEQYF
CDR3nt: TGCAGCGTTTATGACTATACCTACGAGCAGTACTTC

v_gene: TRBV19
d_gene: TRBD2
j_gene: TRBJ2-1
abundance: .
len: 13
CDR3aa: CASSVSGGGEQFF
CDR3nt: TGTGCCAGTAGTGTGTCGGGGGGTGGTGAGCAGTTCTTC

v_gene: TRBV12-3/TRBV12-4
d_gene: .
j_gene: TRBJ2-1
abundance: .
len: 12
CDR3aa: CASSPGLSEQFF
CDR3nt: TGTGCCAGCAGTCCTGGACTAAGTGAGCAGTTCTTC

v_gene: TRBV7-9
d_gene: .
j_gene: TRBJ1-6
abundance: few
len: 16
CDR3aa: CASSQSQTGNRSPLHF
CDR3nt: TGTGCCAGCAGCCAAAGCCAGACAGGAAATCGGTCACCCCTCCACTTT

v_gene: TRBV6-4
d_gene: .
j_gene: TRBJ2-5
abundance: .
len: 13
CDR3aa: CASSRQLQETQYF
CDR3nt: TGTGCCAGCAGTAGACAGCTTCAAGAGACCCAGTACTTC

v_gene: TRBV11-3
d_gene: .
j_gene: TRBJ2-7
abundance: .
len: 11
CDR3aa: CASSQDYEQYF
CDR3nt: TGTGCCAGCAGCCAAGATTACGAGCAGTACTTC

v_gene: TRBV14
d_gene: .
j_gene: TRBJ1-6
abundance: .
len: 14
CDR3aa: CASSPRTGNSPLHF
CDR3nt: TGTGCCAGCAGCCCAAGAACAGGCAATTCACCCCTCCACTTT

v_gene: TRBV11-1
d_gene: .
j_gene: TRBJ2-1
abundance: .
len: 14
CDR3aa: CASSLARPSNEQFF
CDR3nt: TGTGCCAGCAGCTTAGCACGGCCATCCAATGAGCAGTTCTTC

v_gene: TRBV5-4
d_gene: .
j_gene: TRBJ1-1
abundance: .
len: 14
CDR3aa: CASSLKTEGGKAFF
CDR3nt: TGTGCCAGCAGCCTGAAGACAGAGGGCGGAAAAGCTTTCTTT

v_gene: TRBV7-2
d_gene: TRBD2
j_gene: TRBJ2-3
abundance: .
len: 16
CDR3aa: CASSLVGGAGTDTQYF
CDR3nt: TGTGCCAGCAGCTTAGTCGGGGGGGCGGGCACAGATACGCAGTATTTT

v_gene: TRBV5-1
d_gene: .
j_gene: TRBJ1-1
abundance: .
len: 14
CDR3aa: CASSFKGQNTEAFF
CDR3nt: TGCGCCAGCAGCTTTAAAGGCCAGAACACTGAAGCTTTCTTT

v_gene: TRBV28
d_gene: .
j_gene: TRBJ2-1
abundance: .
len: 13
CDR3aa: CASSLGRWNEQFF
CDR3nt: TGTGCCAGCAGTTTAGGCAGATGGAATGAGCAGTTCTTC

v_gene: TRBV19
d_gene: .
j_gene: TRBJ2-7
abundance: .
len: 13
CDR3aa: CASKNRDSYEQYF
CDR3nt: TGTGCCAGTAAGAACAGGGACTCCTACGAGCAGTACTTC

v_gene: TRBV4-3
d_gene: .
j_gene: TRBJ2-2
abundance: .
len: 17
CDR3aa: CASSQDRLSQDTGELFF
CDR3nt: TGCGCCAGCAGCCAAGACAGACTTTCACAGGACACCGGGGAGCTGTTTTTT

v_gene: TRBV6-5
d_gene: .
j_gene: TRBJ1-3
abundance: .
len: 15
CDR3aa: CASSYGSGAGNTIYF
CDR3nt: TGTGCCAGCAGTTACGGCTCAGGAGCTGGAAACACCATATATTTT

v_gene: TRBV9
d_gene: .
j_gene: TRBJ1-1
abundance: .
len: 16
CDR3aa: CASSRGTPGVRTEAFF
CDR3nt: TGTGCCAGCAGCAGAGGGACGCCCGGAGTACGCACTGAAGCTTTCTTT

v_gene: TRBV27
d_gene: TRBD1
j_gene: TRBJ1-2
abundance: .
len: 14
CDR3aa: CASSWTGGADGYTF
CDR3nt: TGTGCCAGCAGTTGGACAGGGGGCGCAGATGGCTACACCTTC

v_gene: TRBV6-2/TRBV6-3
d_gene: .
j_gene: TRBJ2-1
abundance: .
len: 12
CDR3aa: CASSLTYNEQFF
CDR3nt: TGTGCCAGCAGTCTCACCTACAATGAGCAGTTCTTC

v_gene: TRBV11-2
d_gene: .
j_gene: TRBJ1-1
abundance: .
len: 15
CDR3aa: CASSLRASGTTEAFF
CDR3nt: TGTGCCAGCAGCTTACGGGCGTCGGGGACCACTGAAGCTTTCTTT

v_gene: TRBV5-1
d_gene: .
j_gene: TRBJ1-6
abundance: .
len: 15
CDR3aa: CASSLELDDNSPLHF
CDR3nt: TGCGCCAGCAGCCTGGAGCTAGATGATAATTCACCCCTCCACTTT

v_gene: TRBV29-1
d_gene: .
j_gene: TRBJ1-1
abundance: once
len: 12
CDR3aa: CSTETVGTEAFF
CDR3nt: TGCAGCACTGAGACGGTTGGGACTGAAGCTTTCTTT

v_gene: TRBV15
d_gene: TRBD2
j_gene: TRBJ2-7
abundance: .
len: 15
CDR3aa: CATSRGGGLAREQYF
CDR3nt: TGTGCCACCAGCAGAGGGGGAGGACTAGCGCGCGAGCAGTACTTC

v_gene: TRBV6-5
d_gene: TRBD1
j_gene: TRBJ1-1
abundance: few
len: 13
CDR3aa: CASVDRANTEAFF
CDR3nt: TGTGCCAGCGTGGACAGGGCGAACACTGAAGCTTTCTTT

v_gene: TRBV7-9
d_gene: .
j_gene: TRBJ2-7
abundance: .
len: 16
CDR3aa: CASSFDPASPNYEQYF
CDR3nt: TGTGCCAGCAGCTTCGACCCTGCCAGCCCGAACTACGAGCAGTACTTC

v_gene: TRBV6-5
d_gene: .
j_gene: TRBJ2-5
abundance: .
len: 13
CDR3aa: CASKGPAQETQYF
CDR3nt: TGTGCCAGCAAGGGGCCGGCCCAAGAGACCCAGTACTTC

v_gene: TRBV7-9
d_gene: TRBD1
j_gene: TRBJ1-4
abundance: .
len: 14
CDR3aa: CASSSDRGGEKLFF
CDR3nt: TGTGCCAGCAGCTCGGACAGGGGAGGGGAAAAACTGTTTTTT

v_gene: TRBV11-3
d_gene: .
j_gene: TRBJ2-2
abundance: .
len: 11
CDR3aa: CASNEAGELFF
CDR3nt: TGTGCCAGCAATGAGGCCGGGGAGCTGTTTTTT

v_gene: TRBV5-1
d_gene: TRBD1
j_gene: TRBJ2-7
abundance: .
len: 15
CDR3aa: CASSLKQGARFEQYF
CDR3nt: TGCGCCAGCAGCCTTAAACAGGGGGCAAGATTCGAGCAGTACTTC

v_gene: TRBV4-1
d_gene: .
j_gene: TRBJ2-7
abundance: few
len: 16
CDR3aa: CASSQEPLPSSYEQYF
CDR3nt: TGCGCCAGCAGCCAAGAGCCGCTTCCCAGCTCCTACGAGCAGTACTTC

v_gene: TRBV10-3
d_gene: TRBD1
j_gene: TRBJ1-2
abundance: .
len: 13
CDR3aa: CAISGQGNYGYTF
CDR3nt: TGTGCCATCAGTGGACAGGGGAACTATGGCTACACCTTC

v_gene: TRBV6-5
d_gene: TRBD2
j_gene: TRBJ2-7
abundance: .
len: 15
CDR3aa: CASSYLAGGSDEQYF
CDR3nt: TGTGCCAGCAGTTATCTAGCGGGGGGTTCAGATGAGCAGTACTTC

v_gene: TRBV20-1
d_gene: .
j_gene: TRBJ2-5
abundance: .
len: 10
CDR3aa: CSAWKETQYF
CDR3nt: TGCAGTGCTTGGAAAGAGACCCAGTACTTC

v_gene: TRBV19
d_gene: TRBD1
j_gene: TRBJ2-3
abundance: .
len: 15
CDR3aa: CASSIGTGPTDTQYF
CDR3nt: TGTGCCAGTAGTATAGGGACAGGGCCCACAGATACGCAGTATTTT

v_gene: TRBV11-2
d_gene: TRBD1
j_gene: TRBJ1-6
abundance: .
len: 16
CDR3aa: CASSSGRQGRRSPLHF
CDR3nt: TGTGCCAGCAGCTCGGGACGACAGGGACGAAGGTCACCCCTCCACTTT

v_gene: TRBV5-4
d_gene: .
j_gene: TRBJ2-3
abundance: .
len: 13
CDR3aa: CASSLVVADTQYF
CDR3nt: TGTGCCAGCAGCTTGGTCGTGGCAGATACGCAGTATTTT

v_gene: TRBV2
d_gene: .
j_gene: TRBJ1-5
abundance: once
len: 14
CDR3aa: CASSEGGAGQPQHF
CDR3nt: TGTGCCAGCAGTGAAGGGGGGGCTGGGCAGCCCCAGCATTTT

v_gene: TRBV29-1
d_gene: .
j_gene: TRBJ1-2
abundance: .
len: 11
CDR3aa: CSVDSGDGYTF
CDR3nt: TGCAGCGTTGATTCAGGGGATGGCTACACCTTC

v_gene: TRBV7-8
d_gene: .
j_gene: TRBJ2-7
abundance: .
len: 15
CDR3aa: CASSFDERVANEQYF
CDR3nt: TGTGCCAGCAGCTTCGATGAGAGAGTGGCCAACGAGCAGTACTTC

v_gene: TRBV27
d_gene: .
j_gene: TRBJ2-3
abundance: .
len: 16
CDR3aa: CASSFGGPPFLNTQYF
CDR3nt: TGTGCCAGCAGTTTTGGCGGGCCCCCATTTTTGAATACGCAGTATTTT

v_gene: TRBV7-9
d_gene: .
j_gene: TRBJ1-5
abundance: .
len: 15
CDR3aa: CASSPSGRFNQPQHF
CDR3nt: TGTGCCAGCAGCCCGTCGGGACGTTTCAATCAGCCCCAGCATTTT